This TCR beta chain was sequenced in a study of siplizumab effects on memory and regulatory T cells. Study-wide results and caveats: Siplizumab brought about a significant reduction in alloreactive sequences traceable to unstimulated CD4+ memory cells.

About this clone: Its target is not known.

Using immunoSEQ multiplex PCR, the repertoire was profiled, and TCRdb retains in-frame clones only, with some absent. The sample has more than 85,000 clones, about 91% seen once; the top ten hold around 0.77%. CDR3 length: 15 amino acids. V was clipped by 0 bases and J by 5 bases; unmatched bases: 1. Germline V CDR1 and CDR2: MGHRA, YSYEKL. This chain connects TRBV4-1 to TRBJ2-3; 11 positions match TRBD2. The TCR was taken from a human donor in good health. Specimen: Tregs sorted from blood. The CDR3 region has the DNA TGCGCCAGCAGCCAAGATAGCGGGAGGGGAGATACGCAGTATTTT. Translating gives CASSQDSGRGDTQYF.